The present T cell receptor beta chain was sequenced within a study of blood T cell repertoires in COVID-19. The wider study: In each case, the material was cDNA or gDNA derived from T cells, B-cell-depleted T cells, or PBMCs.

In the authors' methods: Amplification with reference gene primers provided the estimates of nucleated cell counts. Using immunoSEQ multiplex PCR, the repertoire was profiled, and TCRdb retains in-frame clones only, with some absent. V and J calls and clone size are given by that table; D and trimming were obtained from the DNA. This sample yields hundreds of thousands of clones, of which nearly 90% are seen a single time; 11% belongs to the top ten. The CDR3 length is 15 residues. Germline CDR1 is MNHNS and CDR2 is SASEGT. V shed 1 base and J 3 bases; nucleotides not matched to a gene: 5. Seattle cases were enrolled at active infection and followed longitudinally.

This chain uses TRBV6-1 with TRBJ1-2; TRBD1 matches at 7 bases. The TCR sequence derives from a woman aged 30 to 39 with COVID-19, enrolled during active disease. The specimen sequenced was peripheral blood. In DNA, the CDR3 is TGTGCCAGCAGTGAAGGCGGGACAGAATACTATGGCTACACCTTC. This encodes CASSEGGTEYYGYTF.